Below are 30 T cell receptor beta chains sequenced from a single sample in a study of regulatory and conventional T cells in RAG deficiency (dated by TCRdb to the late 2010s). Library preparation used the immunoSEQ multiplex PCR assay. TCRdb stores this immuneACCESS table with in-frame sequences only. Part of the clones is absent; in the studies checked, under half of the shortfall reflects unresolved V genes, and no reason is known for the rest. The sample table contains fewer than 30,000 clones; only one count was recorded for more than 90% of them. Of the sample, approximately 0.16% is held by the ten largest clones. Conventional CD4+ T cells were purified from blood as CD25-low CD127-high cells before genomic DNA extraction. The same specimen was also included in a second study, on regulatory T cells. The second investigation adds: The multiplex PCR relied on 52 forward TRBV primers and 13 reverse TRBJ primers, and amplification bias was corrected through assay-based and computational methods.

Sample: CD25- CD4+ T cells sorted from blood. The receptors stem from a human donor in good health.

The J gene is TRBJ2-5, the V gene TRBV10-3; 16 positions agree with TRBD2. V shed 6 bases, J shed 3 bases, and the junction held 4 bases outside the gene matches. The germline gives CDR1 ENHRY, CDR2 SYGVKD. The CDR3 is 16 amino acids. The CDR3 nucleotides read TGTGCCATCAGCCAGGGACTAGCGGGGGGGGAAGAGACCCAGTACTTC. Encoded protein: CAISQGLAGGEETQYF.

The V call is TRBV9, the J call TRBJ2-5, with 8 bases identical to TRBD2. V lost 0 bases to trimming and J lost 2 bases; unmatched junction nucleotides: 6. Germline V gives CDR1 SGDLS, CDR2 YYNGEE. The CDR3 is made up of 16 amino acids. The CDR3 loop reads CASSVAGRGVQETQYF. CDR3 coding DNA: TGTGCCAGCAGCGTAGCTGGGCGGGGGGTACAAGAGACCCAGTACTTC.

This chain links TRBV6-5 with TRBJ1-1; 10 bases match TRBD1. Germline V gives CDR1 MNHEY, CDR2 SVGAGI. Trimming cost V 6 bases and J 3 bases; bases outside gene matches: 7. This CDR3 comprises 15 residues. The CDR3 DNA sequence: TGTGCCAGCAGACGCGACAGGGGGCATGACACTGAAGCTTTCTTT. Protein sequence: CASRRDRGHDTEAFF.

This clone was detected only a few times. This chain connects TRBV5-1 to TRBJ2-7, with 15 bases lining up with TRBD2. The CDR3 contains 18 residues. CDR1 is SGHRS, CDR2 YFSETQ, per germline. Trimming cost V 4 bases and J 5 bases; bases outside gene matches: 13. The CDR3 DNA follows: TGCGCCAGCAGCCTACGGACTAGCGGGGGGGCCGCGGTCCACGAGCAGTACTTC. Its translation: CASSLRTSGGAAVHEQYF.

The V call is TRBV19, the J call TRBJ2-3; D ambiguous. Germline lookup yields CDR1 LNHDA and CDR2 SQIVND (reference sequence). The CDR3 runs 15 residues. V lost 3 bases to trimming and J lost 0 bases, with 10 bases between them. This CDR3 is CASSISLRSTDTQYF. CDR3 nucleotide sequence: TGTGCCAGTAGTATCTCCCTCAGGAGCACAGATACGCAGTATTTT.

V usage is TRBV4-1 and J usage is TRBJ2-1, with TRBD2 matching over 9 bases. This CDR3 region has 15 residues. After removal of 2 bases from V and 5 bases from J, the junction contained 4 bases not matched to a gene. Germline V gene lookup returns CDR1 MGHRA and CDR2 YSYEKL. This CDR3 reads CASSQRGGVDNEQFF. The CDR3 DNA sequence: TGCGCCAGCAGCCAACGCGGGGGGGTGGACAATGAGCAGTTCTTC.

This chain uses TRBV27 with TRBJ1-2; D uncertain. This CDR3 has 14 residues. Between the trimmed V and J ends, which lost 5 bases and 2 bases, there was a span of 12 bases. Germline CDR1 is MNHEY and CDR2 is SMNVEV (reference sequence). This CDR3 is CASSLGYRNYGYTF. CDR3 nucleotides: TGTGCCAGCAGTCTGGGCTACAGAAACTATGGCTACACCTTC.

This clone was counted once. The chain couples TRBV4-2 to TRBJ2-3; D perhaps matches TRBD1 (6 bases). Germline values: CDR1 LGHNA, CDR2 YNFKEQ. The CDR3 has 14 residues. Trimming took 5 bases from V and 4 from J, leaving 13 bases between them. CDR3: CASSVRGRPDTQYF. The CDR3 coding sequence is TGTGCCAGCAGCGTCAGGGGCCGGCCAGATACGCAGTATTTT.

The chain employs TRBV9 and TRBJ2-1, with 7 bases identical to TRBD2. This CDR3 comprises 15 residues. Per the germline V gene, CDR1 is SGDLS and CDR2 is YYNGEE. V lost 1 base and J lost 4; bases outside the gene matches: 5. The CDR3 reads CASSVLAVDYNEQFF. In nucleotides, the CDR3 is TGTGCCAGCAGCGTACTAGCGGTGGATTACAATGAGCAGTTCTTC.

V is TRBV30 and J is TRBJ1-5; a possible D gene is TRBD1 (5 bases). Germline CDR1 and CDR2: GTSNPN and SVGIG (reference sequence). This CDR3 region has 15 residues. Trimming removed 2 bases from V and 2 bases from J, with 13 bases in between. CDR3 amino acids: CAWSIHRSGNQPQHF. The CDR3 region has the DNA TGTGCCTGGAGTATCCACAGGAGTGGCAATCAGCCCCAGCATTTT.

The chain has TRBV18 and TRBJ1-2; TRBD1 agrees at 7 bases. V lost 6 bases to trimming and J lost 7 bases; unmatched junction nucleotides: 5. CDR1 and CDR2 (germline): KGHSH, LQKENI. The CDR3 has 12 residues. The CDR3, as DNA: TGTGCCAGCTCGATAGGGGGCCGTGGCTACACCTTC. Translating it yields CASSIGGRGYTF.

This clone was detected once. Written as DNA, the CDR3 is TGTGCCAGCAGCCTCCTAGGGGTCAGCTACGAGCAGTACTTC. Its protein is CASSLLGVSYEQYF. V usage is TRBV7-8 and J usage is TRBJ2-7, with D possibly matching TRBD1 (5 bases). The germline V gene encodes CDR1 SGHVS and CDR2 FQNEAQ. This CDR3 has 14 residues. V was pared by 5 bases and J by 3 bases, with 14 bases between.

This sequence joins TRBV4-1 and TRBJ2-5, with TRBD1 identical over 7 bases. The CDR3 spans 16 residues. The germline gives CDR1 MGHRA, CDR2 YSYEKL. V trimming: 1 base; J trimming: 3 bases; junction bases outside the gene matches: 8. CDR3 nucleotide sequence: TGCGCCAGCAGCCAAGCCCAGACAGGGCCGGAAGAGACCCAGTACTTC. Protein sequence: CASSQAQTGPEETQYF.

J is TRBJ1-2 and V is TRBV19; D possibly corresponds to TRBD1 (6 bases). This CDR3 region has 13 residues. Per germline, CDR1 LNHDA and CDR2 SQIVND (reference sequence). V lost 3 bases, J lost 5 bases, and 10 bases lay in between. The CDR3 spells CASSIGGQYGYTF. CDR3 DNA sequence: TGTGCCAGTAGTATTGGTGGACAGTATGGCTACACCTTC.

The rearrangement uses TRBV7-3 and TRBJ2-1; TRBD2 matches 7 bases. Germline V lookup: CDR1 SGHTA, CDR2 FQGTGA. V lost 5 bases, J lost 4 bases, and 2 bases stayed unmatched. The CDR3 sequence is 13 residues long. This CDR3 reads CASSPGGYNEQFF. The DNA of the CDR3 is TGTGCCAGCAGCCCGGGGGGTTACAATGAGCAGTTCTTC. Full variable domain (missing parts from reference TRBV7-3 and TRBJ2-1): GAGVSQTPSNKVTEKGKYVELRCDPISGHTALYWYRQSLGQGPEFLIYFQGTGAADDSGLPNDRFFAVRPEGSVSTLKIQRTERGDSAVYLCASSPGGYNEQFFGPGTRLTVL.

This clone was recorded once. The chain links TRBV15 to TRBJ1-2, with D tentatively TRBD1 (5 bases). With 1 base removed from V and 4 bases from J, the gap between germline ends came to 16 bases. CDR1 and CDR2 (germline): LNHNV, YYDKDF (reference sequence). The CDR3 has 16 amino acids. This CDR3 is CATSRVKRTGAYGYTF. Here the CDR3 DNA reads TGTGCCACCAGCAGAGTTAAGCGTACAGGAGCCTATGGCTACACCTTC.

CDR3 in DNA: TGTGCCAGTAGTATAGGGCCCGTCCTGGAGACCCAGTACTTC. It codes for CASSIGPVLETQYF. The genes are TRBV19 and TRBJ2-5; D gene unclear. From germline, CDR1 is LNHDA and CDR2 SQIVND (reference sequence). This CDR3 contains 14 residues. The V end was cut by 1 base, the J end by 5 bases, with 11 bases between.

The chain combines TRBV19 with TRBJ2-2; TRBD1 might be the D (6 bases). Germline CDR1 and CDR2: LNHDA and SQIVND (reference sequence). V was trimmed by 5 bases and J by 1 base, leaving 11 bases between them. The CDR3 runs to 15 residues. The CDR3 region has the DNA TGTGCCAGTAGTGTACAGGGCGGGAACACCGGGGAGCTGTTTTTT. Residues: CASSVQGGNTGELFF.

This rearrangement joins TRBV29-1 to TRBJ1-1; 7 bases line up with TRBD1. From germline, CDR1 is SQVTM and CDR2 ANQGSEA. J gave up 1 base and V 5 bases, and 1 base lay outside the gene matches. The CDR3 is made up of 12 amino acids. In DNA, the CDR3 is TGCAGCGTTCAGGGGGGGAACACTGAAGCTTTCTTT. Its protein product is CSVQGGNTEAFF.

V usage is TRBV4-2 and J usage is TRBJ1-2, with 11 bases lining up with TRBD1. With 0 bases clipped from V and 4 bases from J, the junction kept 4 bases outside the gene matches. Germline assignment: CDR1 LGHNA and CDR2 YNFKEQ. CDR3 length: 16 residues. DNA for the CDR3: TGTGCCAGCAGCCAAGATCGGGGACAGGGGGGCTATGGCTACACCTTC. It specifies CASSQDRGQGGYGYTF.

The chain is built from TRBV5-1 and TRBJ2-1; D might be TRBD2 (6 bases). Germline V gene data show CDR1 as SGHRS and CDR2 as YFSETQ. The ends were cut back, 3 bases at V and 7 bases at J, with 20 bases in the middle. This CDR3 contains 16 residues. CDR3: CASSWGDSSTPNEQFF. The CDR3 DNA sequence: TGCGCCAGCAGCTGGGGGGATAGCTCAACCCCTAATGAGCAGTTCTTC.

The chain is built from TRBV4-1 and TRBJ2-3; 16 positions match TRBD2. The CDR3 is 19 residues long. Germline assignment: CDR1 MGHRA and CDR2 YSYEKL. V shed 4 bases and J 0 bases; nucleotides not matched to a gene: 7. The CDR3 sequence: CASSRSGTSGGDSTDTQYF. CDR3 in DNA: TGCGCCAGCAGCCGTTCCGGGACTAGCGGGGGGGATAGCACAGATACGCAGTATTTT.

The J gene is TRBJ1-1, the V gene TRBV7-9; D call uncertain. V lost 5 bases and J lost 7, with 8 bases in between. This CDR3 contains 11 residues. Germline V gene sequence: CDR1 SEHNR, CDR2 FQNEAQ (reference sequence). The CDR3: CASSLWSEAFF. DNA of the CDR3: TGTGCCAGCAGCCTCTGGAGTGAAGCTTTCTTT.

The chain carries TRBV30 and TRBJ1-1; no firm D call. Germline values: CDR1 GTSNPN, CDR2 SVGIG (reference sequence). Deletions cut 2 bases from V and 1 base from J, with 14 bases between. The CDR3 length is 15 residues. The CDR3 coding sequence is TGTGCCTGGAGTCCCCGGGGTCATGGGAACACTGAAGCTTTCTTT. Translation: CAWSPRGHGNTEAFF.

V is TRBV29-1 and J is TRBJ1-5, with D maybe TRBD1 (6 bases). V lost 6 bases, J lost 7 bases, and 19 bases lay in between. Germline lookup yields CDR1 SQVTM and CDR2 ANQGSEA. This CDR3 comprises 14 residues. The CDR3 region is CSVVNGGAGQPQHF. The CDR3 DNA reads TGCAGCGTAGTCAACGGGGGGGCCGGGCAGCCCCAGCATTTT.

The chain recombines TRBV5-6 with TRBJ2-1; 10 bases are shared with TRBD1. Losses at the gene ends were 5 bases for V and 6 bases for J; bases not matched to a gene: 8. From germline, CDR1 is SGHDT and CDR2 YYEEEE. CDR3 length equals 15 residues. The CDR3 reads CASSAGTGVPNEQFF. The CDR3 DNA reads TGTGCCAGCAGTGCCGGGACAGGGGTCCCCAATGAGCAGTTCTTC.

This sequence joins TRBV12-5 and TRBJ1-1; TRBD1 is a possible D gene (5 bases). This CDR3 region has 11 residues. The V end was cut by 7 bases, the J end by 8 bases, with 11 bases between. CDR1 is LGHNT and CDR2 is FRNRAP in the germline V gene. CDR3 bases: TGTGCTAGTGCCTGGAGGGGAGAAGCTTTCTTT. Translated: CASAWRGEAFF.

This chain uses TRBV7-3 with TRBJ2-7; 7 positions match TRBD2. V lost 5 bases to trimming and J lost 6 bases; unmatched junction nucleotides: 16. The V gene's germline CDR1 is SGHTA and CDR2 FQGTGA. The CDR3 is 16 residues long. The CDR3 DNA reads TGTGCCAGCAGCCCCGGGAGGCCGCAGGGAGGTTCCGAGCAGTACTTC. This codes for CASSPGRPQGGSEQYF. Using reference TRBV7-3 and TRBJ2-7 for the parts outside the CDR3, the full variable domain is GAGVSQTPSNKVTEKGKYVELRCDPISGHTALYWYRQSLGQGPEFLIYFQGTGAADDSGLPNDRFFAVRPEGSVSTLKIQRTERGDSAVYLCASSPGRPQGGSEQYFGPGTRLTVT.

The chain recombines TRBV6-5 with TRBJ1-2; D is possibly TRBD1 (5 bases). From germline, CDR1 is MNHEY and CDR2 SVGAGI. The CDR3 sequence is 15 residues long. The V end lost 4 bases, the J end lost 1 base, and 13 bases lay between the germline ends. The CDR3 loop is CASSSTDSRNYGYTF. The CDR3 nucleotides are TGTGCCAGCAGTTCTACCGACAGCCGTAACTATGGCTACACCTTC.

Here the CDR3 reads CASSQEGTGTGVYTEAFF. The CDR3 coding sequence is TGCGCCAGCAGCCAAGAGGGGACCGGGACAGGGGTTTACACTGAAGCTTTCTTT. The J gene is TRBJ1-1, the V gene TRBV4-1; 10 bases map to TRBD1. With 0 bases clipped from V and 3 bases from J, the junction kept 10 bases outside the gene matches. CDR3 size: 18 residues. Germline CDR1 reads MGHRA; CDR2 reads YSYEKL.